The present entry profiles one TCR beta chain with its context. Antigen specificity is unknown. In the PCR, 60 Vbeta and 13 Jbeta primers were used. Using immunoSEQ multiplex PCR, the repertoire was profiled, and TCRdb retains in-frame clones only, with some absent. The sample carries around 140,000 clones, 76% recorded once. The CDR3 contains 12 residues. V lost 7 bases to trimming and J lost 7 bases, with 13 bases between them. The germline V gene has CDR1 GTSNPN and CDR2 SVGIG (reference sequence). The sample belongs to a study of cytomegalovirus exposure and HLA in healthy donors. Study results and limitations: Cytomegalovirus status, reportedly, was diagnosed with high specificity and sensitivity by the classifier.

The rearrangement links TRBV30 to TRBJ1-4; D might be TRBD1 (5 bases). The source of this sequence is a man aged 35 to 55 in good health and CMV-seronegative. The material sequenced was PBMCs. CDR3 sequence: CASTEDREKLFF. CDR3 nucleotides: TGTGCCTCGACAGAAGACCGTGAAAAACTGTTTTTT.